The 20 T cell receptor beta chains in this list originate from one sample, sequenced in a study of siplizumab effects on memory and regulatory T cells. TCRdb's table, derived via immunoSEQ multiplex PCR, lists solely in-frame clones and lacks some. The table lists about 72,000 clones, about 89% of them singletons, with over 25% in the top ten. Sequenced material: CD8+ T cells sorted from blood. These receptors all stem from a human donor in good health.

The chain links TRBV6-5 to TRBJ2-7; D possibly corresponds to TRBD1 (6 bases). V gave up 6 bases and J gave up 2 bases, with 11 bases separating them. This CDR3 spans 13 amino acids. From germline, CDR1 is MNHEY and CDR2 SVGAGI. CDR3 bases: TGTGCCAGCAGCTTCAACAGGGCCTACGAGCAGTACTTC. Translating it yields CASSFNRAYEQYF.

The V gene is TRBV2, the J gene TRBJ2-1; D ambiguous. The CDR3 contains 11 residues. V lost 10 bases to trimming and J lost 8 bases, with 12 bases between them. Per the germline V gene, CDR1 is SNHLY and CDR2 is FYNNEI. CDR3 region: CATLATDEQFF. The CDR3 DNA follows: TGTGCCACCCTGGCCACGGATGAGCAGTTCTTC.

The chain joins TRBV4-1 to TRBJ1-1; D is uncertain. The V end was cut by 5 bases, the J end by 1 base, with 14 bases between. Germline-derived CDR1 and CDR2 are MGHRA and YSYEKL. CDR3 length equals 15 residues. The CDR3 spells CASSDLAGGNTEAFF. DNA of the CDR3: TGCGCCAGCAGCGACTTGGCCGGAGGGAACACTGAAGCTTTCTTT.

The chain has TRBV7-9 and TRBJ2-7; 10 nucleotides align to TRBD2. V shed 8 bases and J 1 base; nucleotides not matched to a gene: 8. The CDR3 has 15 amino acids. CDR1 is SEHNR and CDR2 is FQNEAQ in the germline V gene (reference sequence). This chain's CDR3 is CASQFSGGLSYEQYF. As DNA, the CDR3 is TGTGCCAGCCAATTTAGCGGGGGGCTGTCCTACGAGCAGTACTTC.

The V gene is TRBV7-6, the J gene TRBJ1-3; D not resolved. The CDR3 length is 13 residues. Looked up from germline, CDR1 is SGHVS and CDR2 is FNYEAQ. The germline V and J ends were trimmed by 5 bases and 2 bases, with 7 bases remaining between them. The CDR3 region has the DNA TGTGCCAGCAGCCTGGGTACTGGAAACACCATATATTTT. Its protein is CASSLGTGNTIYF.

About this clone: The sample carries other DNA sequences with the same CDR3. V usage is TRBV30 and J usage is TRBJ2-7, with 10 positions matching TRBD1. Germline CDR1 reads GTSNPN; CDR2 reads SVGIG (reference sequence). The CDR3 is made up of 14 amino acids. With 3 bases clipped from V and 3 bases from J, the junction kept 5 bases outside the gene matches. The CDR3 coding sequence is TGTGCCTGGAGCCCCGGGACAGGGGACTACGAGCAGTACTTC. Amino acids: CAWSPGTGDYEQYF. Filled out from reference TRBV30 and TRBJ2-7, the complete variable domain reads SQTIHQWPATLVQPVGSPLSLECTVEGTSNPNLYWYRQAAGRGLQLLFYSVGIGQISSEVPQNLSASRPQDRQFILSSKKLLLSDSGFYLCAWSPGTGDYEQYFGPGTRLTVT.

The CDR3 here is CASSQGDLAGSYNEQFF. CDR3 DNA sequence: TGCGCCAGCAGCCAAGGGGATCTGGCGGGCTCCTACAATGAGCAGTTCTTC. The chain couples TRBV4-1 to TRBJ2-1; TRBD2 might be the D (5 bases). The length of the CDR3 is 17 residues. Germline V gives CDR1 MGHRA, CDR2 YSYEKL. V lost 1 base and J 0 bases, leaving 13 bases between the germline ends.

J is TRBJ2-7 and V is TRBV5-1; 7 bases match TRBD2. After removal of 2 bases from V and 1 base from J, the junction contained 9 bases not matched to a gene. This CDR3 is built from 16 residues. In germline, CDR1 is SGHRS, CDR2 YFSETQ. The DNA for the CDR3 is TGCGCCAGCAGCTTTACCACTAGCGCACCTTCCTACGAGCAGTACTTC. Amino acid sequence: CASSFTTSAPSYEQYF. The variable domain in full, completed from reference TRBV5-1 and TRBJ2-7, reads KAGVTQTPRYLIKTRGQQVTLSCSPISGHRSVSWYQQTPGQGLQFLFEYFSETQRNKGNFPGRFSGRQFSNSRSEMNVSTLELGDSALYLCASSFTTSAPSYEQYFGPGTRLTVT.

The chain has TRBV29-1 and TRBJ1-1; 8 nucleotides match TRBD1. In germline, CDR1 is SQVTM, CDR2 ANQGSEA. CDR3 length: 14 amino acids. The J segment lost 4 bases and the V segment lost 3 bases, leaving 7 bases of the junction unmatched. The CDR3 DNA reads TGCAGCGTTGAGCGACAGGGGTACGGCACTGAAGCTTTCTTT. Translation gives CSVERQGYGTEAFF.

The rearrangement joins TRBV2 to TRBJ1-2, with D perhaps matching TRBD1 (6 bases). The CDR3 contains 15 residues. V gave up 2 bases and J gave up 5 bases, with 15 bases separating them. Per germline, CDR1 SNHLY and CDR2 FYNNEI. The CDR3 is CASSETLGTPYGYTF. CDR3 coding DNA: TGTGCCAGCAGTGAAACCCTCGGGACACCTTATGGCTACACCTTC.

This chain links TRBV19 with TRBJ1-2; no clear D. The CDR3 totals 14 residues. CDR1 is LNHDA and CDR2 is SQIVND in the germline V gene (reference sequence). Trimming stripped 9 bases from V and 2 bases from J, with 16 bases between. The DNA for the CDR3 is TGTGCCAGCCACGGAAATGAAATCAACTATGGCTACACCTTC. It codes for CASHGNEINYGYTF.

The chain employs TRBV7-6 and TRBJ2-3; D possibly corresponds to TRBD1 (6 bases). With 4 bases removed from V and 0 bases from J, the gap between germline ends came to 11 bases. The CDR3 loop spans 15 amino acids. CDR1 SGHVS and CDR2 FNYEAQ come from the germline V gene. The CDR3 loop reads CASSSGAGSTDTQYF. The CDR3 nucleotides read TGTGCCAGCAGCTCAGGGGCAGGGAGCACAGATACGCAGTATTTT.

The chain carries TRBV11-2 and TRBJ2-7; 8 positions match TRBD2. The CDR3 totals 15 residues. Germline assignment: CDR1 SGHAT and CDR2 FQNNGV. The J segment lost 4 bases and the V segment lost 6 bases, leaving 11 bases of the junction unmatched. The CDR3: CASRTLLAEPYEQYF. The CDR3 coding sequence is TGTGCCAGCAGGACCCTACTAGCGGAACCTTACGAGCAGTACTTC.

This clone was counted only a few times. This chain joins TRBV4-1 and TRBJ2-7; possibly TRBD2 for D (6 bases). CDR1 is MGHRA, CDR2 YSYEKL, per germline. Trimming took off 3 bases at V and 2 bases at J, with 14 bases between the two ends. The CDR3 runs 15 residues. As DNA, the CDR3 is TGCGCCAGCAGCCATTCTAGCGACCAAGCCTACGAGCAGTACTTC. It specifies CASSHSSDQAYEQYF.

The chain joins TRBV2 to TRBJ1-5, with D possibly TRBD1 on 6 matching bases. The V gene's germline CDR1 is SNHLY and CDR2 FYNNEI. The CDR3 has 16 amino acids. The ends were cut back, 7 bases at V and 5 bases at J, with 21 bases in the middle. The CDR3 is CASIEGPHRDDQPQHF. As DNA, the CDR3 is TGTGCCAGCATAGAAGGCCCCCACAGGGATGATCAGCCCCAGCATTTT.

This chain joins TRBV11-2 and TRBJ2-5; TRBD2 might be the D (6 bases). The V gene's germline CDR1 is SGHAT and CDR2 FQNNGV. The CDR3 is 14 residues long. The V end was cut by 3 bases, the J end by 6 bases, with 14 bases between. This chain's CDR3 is CASSLGRGGQTQYF. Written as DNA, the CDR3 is TGTGCCAGCAGCTTGGGTAGGGGAGGACAGACCCAGTACTTC. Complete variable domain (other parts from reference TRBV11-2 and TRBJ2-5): EAGVAQSPRYKIIEKRQSVAFWCNPISGHATLYWYQQILGQGPKLLIQFQNNGVVDDSQLPKDRFSAERLKGVDSTLKIQPAKLEDSAVYLCASSLGRGGQTQYFGPGTRLLVL.

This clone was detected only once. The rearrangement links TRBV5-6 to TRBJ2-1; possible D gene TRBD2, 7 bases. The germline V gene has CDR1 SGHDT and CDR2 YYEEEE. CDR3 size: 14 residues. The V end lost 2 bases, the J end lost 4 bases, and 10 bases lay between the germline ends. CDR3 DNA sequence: TGTGCCAGCAGCTTCGGGGGGCAATACAATGAGCAGTTCTTC. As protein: CASSFGGQYNEQFF.

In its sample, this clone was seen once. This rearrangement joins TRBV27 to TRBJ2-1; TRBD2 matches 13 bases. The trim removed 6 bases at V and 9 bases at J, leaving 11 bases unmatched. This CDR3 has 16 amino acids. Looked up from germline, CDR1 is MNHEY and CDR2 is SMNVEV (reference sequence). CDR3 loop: CASRLPGLAGIGEQFF. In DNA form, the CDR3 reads TGTGCCAGCAGGCTCCCGGGACTAGCGGGAATCGGTGAGCAGTTCTTC.

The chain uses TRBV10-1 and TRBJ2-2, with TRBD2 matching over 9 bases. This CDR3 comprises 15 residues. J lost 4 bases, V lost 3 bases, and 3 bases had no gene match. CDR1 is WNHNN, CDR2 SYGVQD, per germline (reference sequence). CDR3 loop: CASSDSGRPTGELFF. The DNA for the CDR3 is TGCGCCAGCAGTGATAGCGGGAGACCCACCGGGGAGCTGTTTTTT.

The CDR3 nucleotides read TGTGCCAGCAGAACCGGGACAGGGGGGAATGAGCAGTACTTC. This translates into CASRTGTGGNEQYF. This chain connects TRBV6-6 to TRBJ2-7; 11 bases line up with TRBD1. The CDR3 loop spans 14 amino acids. CDR1 is MNHNY, CDR2 SVGAGI, per germline (reference sequence). The V gene end was trimmed by 6 bases and the J gene end by 7 bases; junction bases not matched to a gene: 8.